Following are 12 T cell receptor beta chains from one sample sequenced in a study of CD8 T cells in ankylosing spondylitis (dated by TCRdb to between 2016 and 2019). The library was generated by 5' RACE. The sequencer was an Illumina HiSeq 2500. TCRdb reanalyzed the raw reads on its own, using fastp at Q25 for trimming and MiXCR for clone calling, and kept in-frame beta chains. Rows with one shared CDR3 protein collapse into an entry with the most common genes and DNA. The sample records 190,000 or so distinct CDR3 sequences, roughly 13% of which are singletons. The ten largest account for about 15% of the sample. Material: blood, either unsorted or a sorted T cell fraction (not recorded which). All receptors derive from a male donor with ankylosing spondylitis or in good health (not recorded which).

The rearrangement joins TRBV30 to TRBJ2-7, with D possibly being TRBD1 or TRBD2 (5 bases each). This CDR3 region has 14 residues. Per the germline V gene, CDR1 is GTSNPN and CDR2 is SVGIG (reference sequence). V shed 6 bases and J shed 3 bases, with 18 bases lying between them. The CDR3 nucleotides are TGTGCCTGCAACCCGGGACGGTCCCTCTACGAGCAGTACTTC. Amino acid sequence: CACNPGRSLYEQYF.

This clonotype was observed a few times. The chain carries TRBV20-1 and TRBJ1-2, with TRBD1 matching 8 bases. V lost 0 bases and J lost 7; bases outside the gene matches: 4. The CDR3 spans 13 residues. In germline, CDR1 is DFQATT, CDR2 SNEGSKA (reference sequence). CDR3 DNA sequence: TGCAGTGCTAGAGACGTCAGGGGGCTTGGCTACACCTTC. This sequence encodes CSARDVRGLGYTF.

The rearrangement joins TRBV19 to TRBJ2-5; 7 nucleotides align to TRBD2. V lost 10 bases, J lost 0 bases, and 11 bases stayed unmatched. Germline assignment: CDR1 LNHDA and CDR2 SQIVND (reference sequence). This CDR3 spans 15 amino acids. This CDR3 is CATSFGGGYQETQYF. Written as DNA, the CDR3 is TGTGCCACCTCGTTCGGGGGAGGGTACCAAGAGACCCAGTACTTC.

The V call is TRBV27, the J call TRBJ1-3, with 8 bases lining up with TRBD1. The CDR3 spans 19 residues. CDR1 MNHEY and CDR2 SMNVEV come from the germline V gene (reference sequence). Germline trimming cut 6 bases from V and 1 base from J; bases unmatched to any gene: 17. As DNA, the CDR3 is TGTGCCAGCAGCCCCCTGTACTCTACAGGACAGGGATCTGGAAACACCATATATTTT. It codes for CASSPLYSTGQGSGNTIYF.

The chain couples TRBV5-1 to TRBJ2-7; D gene unclear. The V gene's germline CDR1 is SGHRS and CDR2 YFSETQ. The CDR3 sequence is 15 residues long. Trimming removed 0 bases from V and 2 bases from J, with 12 bases in between. DNA of the CDR3: TGCGCCAGCAGCTTGGACCCCGGGTCAGCCTACGAGCAGTACTTC. It encodes CASSLDPGSAYEQYF.

There are many counts of this clonotype. The chain has TRBV6-2 or TRBV6-3 and TRBJ1-1; TRBD1 is a possible D gene (5 bases). The CDR3 covers 12 residues. The germline V gene has CDR1 MNHEY and CDR2 SVGEGT. V lost 10 bases and J 0 bases, leaving 9 bases between the germline ends. The CDR3 sequence is CAIGALNTEAFF. CDR3 sequence (DNA): TGTGCCATCGGGGCCTTGAACACTGAAGCTTTCTTT.

The table lists this clonotype with a few counts. The chain uses TRBV12-3 or TRBV12-4 and TRBJ2-2; D is undetermined. The CDR3 has 11 residues. V was trimmed by 8 bases and J by 5 bases, leaving 6 bases between them. The CDR3 nucleotides read TGTGCCAGCTGGGATACCGGGGAGCTGTTTTTT. Translated: CASWDTGELFF.

The rearrangement uses TRBV15 and TRBJ1-6; unclear D gene. The length of the CDR3 is 14 residues. Germline CDR1 is LNHNV and CDR2 is YYDKDF (reference sequence). V was cut by 1 base and J by 10 bases, with 11 bases left in between. The CDR3 is CATSRVETISPLHF. The CDR3 DNA is TGTGCCACCAGCAGAGTGGAGACTATATCACCCCTCCACTTT.

Written as DNA, the CDR3 is TGCGCCAGTCAGCCCGGGACAGGGGGCTCCTACAATGAGCAGTTCTTC. It translates to CASQPGTGGSYNEQFF. This chain connects TRBV5-1 to TRBJ2-1; 11 positions agree with TRBD1. Germline trimming cut 8 bases from V and 0 bases from J; bases unmatched to any gene: 7. Germline CDR1 SGHRS, CDR2 YFSETQ. There are 16 residues in the CDR3.

The table lists this clonotype with a few counts. V usage is TRBV4-1 and J usage is TRBJ2-7; possibly TRBD2 for D (6 bases). V lost 4 bases to trimming and J lost 4 bases, with 20 bases between them. This CDR3 has 16 residues. Germline V gene lookup returns CDR1 MGHRA and CDR2 YSYEKL. The DNA for the CDR3 is TGCGCCAGCAGCCCCATATCTAGCGCGAGCCTGTACGAGCAGTACTTC. Encoded protein: CASSPISSASLYEQYF.

The chain employs TRBV2 and TRBJ2-2, with D possibly TRBD2 on 6 matching bases. The CDR3 extends over 15 amino acids. Per the germline V gene, CDR1 is SNHLY and CDR2 is FYNNEI. Trimming took 4 bases from V and 4 from J, leaving 13 bases between them. CDR3 sequence (DNA): TGTGCCAGCAGTGGGGGGGTCCTCGGCACCGGGGAGCTGTTTTTT. Translated: CASSGGVLGTGELFF.

V gene TRBV7-6 combines with J gene TRBJ1-6, with 8 bases aligning to TRBD1. With 5 bases clipped from V and 8 bases from J, the junction kept 8 bases outside the gene matches. There are 15 residues in the CDR3. Germline CDR1 is SGHVS and CDR2 is FNYEAQ. In nucleotides, the CDR3 is TGTGCCAGCAGCGCCGCGACAGGGGAGGATTCACCCCTCCACTTT. Encoded protein: CASSAATGEDSPLHF. The full variable domain, rest sourced from reference TRBV7-6 and TRBJ1-6, is GAGVSQSPRYKVTKRGQDVALRCDPISGHVSLYWYRQALGQGPEFLTYFNYEAQQDKSGLPNDRFSAERPEGSISTLTIQRTEQRDSAMYRCASSAATGEDSPLHFGNGTRLTVT.